The T cell receptor beta chain described here comes from a study of T cells in Graves' hyperthyroidism and ophthalmopathy. TCR beta CDR3 regions were amplified from RNA transcripts. The study used the HTBI primer set for a first-round RT-PCR of the TCR CDR3. A single record per CDR3 protein comes from TCRdb applying MiXCR to the multiplex PCR reads. The data contain around 430,000 distinct CDR3 sequences, under 15% of them seen just once; the ten biggest clones take up approximately 30%. This receptor was obtained from a woman aged 25 to 45 with Graves' hyperthyroidism. The sample consisted of blood.

Written as DNA, the CDR3 is TGCAGCGTTGAGGCCCGGGACAGGCCCCACGAGCAGTACTTC. This gives the protein CSVEARDRPHEQYF. This chain connects TRBV29-1 to TRBJ2-7, with 8 bases aligning to TRBD1. The CDR3 consists of 14 residues. Germline loops: CDR1 SQVTM, CDR2 ANQGSEA. V lost 3 bases and J lost 5; bases outside the gene matches: 9.